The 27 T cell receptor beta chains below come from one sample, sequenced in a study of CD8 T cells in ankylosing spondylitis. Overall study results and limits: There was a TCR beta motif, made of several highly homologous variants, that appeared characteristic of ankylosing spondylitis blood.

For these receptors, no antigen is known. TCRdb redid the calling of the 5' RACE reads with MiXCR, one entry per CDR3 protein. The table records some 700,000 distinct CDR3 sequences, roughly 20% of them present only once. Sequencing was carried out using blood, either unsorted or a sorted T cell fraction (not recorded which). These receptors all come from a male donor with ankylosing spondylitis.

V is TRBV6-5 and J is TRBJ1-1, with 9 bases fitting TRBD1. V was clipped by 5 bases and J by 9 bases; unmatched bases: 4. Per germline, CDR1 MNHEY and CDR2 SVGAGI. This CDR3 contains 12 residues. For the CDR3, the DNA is TGTGCCAGCAGTAAGGACAGGGGTAAAGCTTTCTTT. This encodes CASSKDRGKAFF.

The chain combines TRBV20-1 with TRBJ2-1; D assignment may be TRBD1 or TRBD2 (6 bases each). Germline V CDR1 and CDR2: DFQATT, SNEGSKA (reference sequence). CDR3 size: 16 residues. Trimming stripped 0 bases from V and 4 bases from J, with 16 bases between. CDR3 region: CSARDLGGPPYNEQFF. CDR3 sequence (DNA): TGCAGTGCTAGAGACCTGGGGGGCCCCCCTTACAATGAGCAGTTCTTC.

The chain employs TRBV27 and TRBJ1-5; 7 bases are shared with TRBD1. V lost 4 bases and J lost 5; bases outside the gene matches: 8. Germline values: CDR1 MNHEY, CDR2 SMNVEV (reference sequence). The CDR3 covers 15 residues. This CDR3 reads CASSSGRQGHQPQHF. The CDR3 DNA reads TGTGCCAGCAGTTCTGGTCGACAGGGCCATCAGCCCCAGCATTTT.

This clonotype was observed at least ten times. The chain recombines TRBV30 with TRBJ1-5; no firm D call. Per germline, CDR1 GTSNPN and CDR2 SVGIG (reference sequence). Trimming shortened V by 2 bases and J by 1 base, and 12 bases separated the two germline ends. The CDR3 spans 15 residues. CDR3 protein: CAWSPTSISNQPQHF. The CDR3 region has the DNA TGTGCCTGGAGTCCAACTAGTATCAGCAATCAGCCCCAGCATTTT.

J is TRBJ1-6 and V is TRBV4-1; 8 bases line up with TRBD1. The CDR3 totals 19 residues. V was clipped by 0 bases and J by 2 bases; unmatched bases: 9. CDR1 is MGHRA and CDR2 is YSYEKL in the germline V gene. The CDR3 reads CASSQDSAGGAPYNSPLHF. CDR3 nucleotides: TGCGCCAGCAGCCAAGACTCCGCAGGGGGCGCGCCCTATAATTCACCCCTCCACTTT.

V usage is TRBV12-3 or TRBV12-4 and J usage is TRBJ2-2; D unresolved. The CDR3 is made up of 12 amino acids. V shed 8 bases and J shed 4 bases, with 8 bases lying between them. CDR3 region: CASFVATGELFF. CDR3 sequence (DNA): TGTGCCAGCTTCGTAGCCACCGGGGAGCTGTTTTTT.

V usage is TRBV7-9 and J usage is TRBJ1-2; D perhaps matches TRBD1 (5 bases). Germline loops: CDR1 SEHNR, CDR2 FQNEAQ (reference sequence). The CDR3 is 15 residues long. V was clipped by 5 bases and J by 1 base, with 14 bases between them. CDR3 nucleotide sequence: TGTGCCAGCAGCCCCCACCCCGGGGGTAACTATGGCTACACCTTC. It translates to CASSPHPGGNYGYTF.

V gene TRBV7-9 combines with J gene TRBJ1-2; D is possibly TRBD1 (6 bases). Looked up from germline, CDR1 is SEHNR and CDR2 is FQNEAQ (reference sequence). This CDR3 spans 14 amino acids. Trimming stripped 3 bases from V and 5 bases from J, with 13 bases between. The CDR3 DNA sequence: TGTGCCAGCAGCTTGACAGGATCCTGGTATGGCTACACCTTC. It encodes CASSLTGSWYGYTF.

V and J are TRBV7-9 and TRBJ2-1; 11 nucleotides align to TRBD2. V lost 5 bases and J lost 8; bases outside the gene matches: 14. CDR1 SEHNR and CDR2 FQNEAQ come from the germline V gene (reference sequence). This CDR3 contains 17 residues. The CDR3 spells CASSHTTSGKGDDEQFF. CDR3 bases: TGTGCCAGCAGCCACACGACTAGCGGGAAGGGTGACGATGAGCAGTTCTTC.

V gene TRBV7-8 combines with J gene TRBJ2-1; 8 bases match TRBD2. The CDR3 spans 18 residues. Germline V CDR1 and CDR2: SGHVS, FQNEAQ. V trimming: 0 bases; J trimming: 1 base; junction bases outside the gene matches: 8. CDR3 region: CASSLAGLLADSYNEQFF. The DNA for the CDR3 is TGTGCCAGCAGCTTAGCTGGGTTACTAGCGGATTCCTACAATGAGCAGTTCTTC. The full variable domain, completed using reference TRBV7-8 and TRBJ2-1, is GAGVSQSPRYKVAKRGQDVALRCDPISGHVSLFWYQQALGQGPEFLTYFQNEAQLDKSGLPSDRFFAERPEGSVSTLKIQRTQQEDSAVYLCASSLAGLLADSYNEQFFGPGTRLTVL.

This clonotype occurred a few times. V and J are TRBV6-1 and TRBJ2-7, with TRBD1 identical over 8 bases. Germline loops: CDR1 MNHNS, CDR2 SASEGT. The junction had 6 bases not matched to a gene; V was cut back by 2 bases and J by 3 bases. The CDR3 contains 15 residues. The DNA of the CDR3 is TGTGCCAGCAGTGAACTCAGGGGGCCTTTCTACGAGCAGTACTTC. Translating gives CASSELRGPFYEQYF.

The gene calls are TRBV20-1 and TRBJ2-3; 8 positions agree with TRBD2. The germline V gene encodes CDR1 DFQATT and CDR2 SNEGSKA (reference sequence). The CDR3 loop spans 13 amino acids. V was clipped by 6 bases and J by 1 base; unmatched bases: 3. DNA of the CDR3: TGCAGTGCCGGGGGGGCCGGCACAGATACGCAGTATTTT. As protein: CSAGGAGTDTQYF.

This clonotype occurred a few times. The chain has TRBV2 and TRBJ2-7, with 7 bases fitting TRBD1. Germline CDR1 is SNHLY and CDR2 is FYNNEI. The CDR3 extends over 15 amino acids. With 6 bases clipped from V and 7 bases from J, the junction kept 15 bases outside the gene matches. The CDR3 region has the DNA TGTGCCAGCAGCGCACAGGGGCCCATCCTTGGTGAGCAGTACTTC. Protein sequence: CASSAQGPILGEQYF.

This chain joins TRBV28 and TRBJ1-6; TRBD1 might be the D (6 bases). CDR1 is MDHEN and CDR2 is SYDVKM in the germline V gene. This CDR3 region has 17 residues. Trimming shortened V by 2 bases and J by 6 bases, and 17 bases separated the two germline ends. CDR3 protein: CASSLGPSGQRNSPLHF. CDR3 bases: TGTGCCAGCAGTTTAGGTCCTTCCGGACAGCGTAATTCACCCCTCCACTTT.

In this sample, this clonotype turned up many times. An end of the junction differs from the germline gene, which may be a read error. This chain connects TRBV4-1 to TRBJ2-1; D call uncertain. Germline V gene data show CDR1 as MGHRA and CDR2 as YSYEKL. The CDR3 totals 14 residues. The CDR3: CASTQPLGGDEQFF. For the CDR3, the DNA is TGCGCCAGCACCCAACCCCTGGGCGGAGATGAGCAGTTCTTC.

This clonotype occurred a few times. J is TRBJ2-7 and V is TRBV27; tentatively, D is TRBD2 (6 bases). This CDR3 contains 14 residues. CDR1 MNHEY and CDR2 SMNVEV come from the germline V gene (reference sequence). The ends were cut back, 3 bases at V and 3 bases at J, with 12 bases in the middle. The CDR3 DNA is TGTGCCAGCAGTTTGACGGGACTTAACTACGAGCAGTACTTC. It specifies CASSLTGLNYEQYF.

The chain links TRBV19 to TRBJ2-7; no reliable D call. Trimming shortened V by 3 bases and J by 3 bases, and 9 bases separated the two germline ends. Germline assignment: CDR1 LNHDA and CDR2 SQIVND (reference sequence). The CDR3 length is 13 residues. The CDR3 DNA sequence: TGTGCCAGTAGTATCGGGCGGAGCTACGAGCAGTACTTC. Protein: CASSIGRSYEQYF.

CDR3: CSARDLGTPKETQYF. CDR3 sequence (DNA): TGCAGTGCTAGAGATTTAGGGACTCCTAAAGAGACCCAGTACTTC. The chain has TRBV20-1 and TRBJ2-5; tentative D call: TRBD2 (6 bases). V was clipped by 0 bases and J by 3 bases, with 14 bases between them. CDR1 and CDR2 from the germline V gene are DFQATT and SNEGSKA (reference sequence). The CDR3 loop spans 15 amino acids.

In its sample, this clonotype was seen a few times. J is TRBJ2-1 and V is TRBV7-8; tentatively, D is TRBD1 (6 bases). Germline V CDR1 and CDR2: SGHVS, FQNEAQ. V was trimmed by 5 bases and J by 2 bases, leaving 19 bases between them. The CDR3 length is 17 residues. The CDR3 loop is CASSILGTKGPYNEQFF. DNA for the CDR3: TGTGCCAGCAGCATCCTCGGGACAAAGGGCCCCTACAATGAGCAGTTCTTC.

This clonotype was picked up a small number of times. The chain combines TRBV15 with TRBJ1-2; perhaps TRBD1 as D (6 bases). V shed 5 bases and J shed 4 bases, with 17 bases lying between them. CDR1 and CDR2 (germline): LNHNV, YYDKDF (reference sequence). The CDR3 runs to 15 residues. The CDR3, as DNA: TGTGCCACCAGCGGGGGCGGAGGGGTCTCCTATGGCTACACCTTC. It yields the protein CATSGGGGVSYGYTF.

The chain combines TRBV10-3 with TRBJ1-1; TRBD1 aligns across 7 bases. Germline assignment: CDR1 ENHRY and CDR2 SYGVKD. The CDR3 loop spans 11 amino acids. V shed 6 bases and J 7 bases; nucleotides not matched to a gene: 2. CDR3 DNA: TGTGCCATCAGGGACAGGAATGAAGCTTTCTTT. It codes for CAIRDRNEAFF.

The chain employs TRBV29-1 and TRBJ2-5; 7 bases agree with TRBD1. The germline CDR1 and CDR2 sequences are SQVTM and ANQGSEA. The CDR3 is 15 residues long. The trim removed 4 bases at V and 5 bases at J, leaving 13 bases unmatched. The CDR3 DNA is TGCAGCGTTGGAAGGGACAGTTCGAGGAGCGAGACCCAGTACTTC. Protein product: CSVGRDSSRSETQYF.

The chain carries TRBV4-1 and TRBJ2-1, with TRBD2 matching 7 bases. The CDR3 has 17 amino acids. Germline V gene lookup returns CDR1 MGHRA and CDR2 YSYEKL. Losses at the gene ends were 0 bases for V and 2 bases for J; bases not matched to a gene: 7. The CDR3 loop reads CASSQDYGGGTYNEQFF. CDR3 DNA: TGCGCCAGCAGCCAAGATTATGGGGGAGGGACCTACAATGAGCAGTTCTTC.

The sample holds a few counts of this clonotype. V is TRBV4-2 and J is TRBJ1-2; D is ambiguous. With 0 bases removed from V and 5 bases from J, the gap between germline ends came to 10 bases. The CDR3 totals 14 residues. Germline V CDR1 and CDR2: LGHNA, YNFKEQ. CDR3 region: CASSQEMGVYGYTF. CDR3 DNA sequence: TGTGCCAGCAGCCAAGAAATGGGAGTGTATGGCTACACCTTC.

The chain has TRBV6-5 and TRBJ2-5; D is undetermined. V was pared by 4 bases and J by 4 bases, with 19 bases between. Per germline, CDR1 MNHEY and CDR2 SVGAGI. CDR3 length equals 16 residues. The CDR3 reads CASSWFRPETPETQYF. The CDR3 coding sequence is TGTGCCAGCAGTTGGTTCAGGCCGGAGACCCCAGAGACCCAGTACTTC.

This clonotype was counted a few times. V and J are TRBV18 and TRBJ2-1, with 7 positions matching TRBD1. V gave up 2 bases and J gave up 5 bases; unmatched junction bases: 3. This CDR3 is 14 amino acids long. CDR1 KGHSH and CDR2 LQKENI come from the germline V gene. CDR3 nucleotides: TGTGCCAGCTCACCAGGGACAGTAGACAATGAGCAGTTCTTC. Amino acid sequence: CASSPGTVDNEQFF.

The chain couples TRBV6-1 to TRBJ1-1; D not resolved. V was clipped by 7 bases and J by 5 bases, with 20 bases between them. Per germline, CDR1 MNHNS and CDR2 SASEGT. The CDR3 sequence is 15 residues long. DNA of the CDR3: TGTGCCAGCACCCAAAACGAGAATCGGTGGACTGAAGCTTTCTTT. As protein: CASTQNENRWTEAFF.